The 13 T cell receptor beta chains below were found in one sample sequenced in a study of regulatory T cells in long-lasting Graves disease. Time point meaning: persistent/refractory GD, antithyroid drugs over 5 years with positive TRAb. Generation of the TCR library employed RNA extracted from PBMCs. TCR beta libraries were built with iRepertoire HTBI primers and Arm-PCR of CDR3 regions. TCRdb itself ran the multiplex PCR reads through MiXCR, one entry per CDR3 protein. The repertoire holds about 420,000 distinct CDR3 sequences, with about a quarter as singletons. Sequenced material: peripheral blood mononuclear cells (PBMCs), taken when the disease was refractory, from a patient treated with antithyroid drugs. These receptors were taken from a female donor with Graves disease.

This clonotype came up many times. V and J are TRBV7-2 and TRBJ2-7, with TRBD1 identical over 8 bases. Germline V gives CDR1 SGHTA, CDR2 FQGNSA. The CDR3 runs to 15 residues. The J segment lost 7 bases and the V segment lost 2 bases, leaving 10 bases of the junction unmatched. CDR3 nucleotide sequence: TGTGCCAGCAGCTTAATGGCAGGGGGCTCGGGTGAGCAGTACTTC. The encoded protein is CASSLMAGGSGEQYF.

The sample holds many counts of this clonotype. This rearrangement joins TRBV27 to TRBJ1-5; weak D call: TRBD1 (6 bases). The germline CDR1 and CDR2 sequences are MNHEY and SMNVEV (reference sequence). The CDR3 length is 14 residues. V lost 5 bases and J lost 2, with 10 bases in between. CDR3 DNA sequence: TGTGCCAGCAGTAGGGGGGATGGCAATCAGCCCCAGCATTTT. This codes for CASSRGDGNQPQHF.

The rearrangement uses TRBV20-1 and TRBJ2-7; TRBD2 matches at 8 bases. Germline lookup yields CDR1 DFQATT and CDR2 SNEGSKA (reference sequence). Trimming took 3 bases from V and 0 from J; bases not matched to a gene: 4. This CDR3 spans 14 amino acids. The CDR3 bases are TGCAGTGCTAGCCAACTAGCGGCCTCCTACGAGCAGTACTTC. Amino acids: CSASQLAASYEQYF.

This clonotype was observed many times. The chain recombines TRBV5-1 with TRBJ2-7; a weak D match, TRBD1 (6 bases). V was pared by 2 bases and J by 5 bases, with 8 bases between. The CDR3 covers 12 residues. CDR1 is SGHRS, CDR2 YFSETQ, per germline. Written as DNA, the CDR3 is TGCGCCAGCAGCTTCAGGGGAGACGAGCAGTACTTC. Amino acids: CASSFRGDEQYF.

The chain joins TRBV4-3 to TRBJ2-6; D may be TRBD1 or TRBD2 (5 bases each). Trimming took off 4 bases at V and 4 bases at J, with 23 bases between the two ends. This CDR3 is 19 amino acids long. Looked up from germline, CDR1 is LGHNA and CDR2 is YSLEER. This CDR3 reads CASSPGRIVAGRGANVLTF. In DNA form, the CDR3 reads TGCGCCAGCAGCCCGGGACGGATAGTTGCCGGTAGAGGGGCCAACGTCCTGACTTTC.

In its sample, this clonotype was seen a few times. The chain carries TRBV7-2 and TRBJ1-1; D not certain. V was pared by 1 base and J by 5 bases, with 11 bases between. Germline V gene sequence: CDR1 SGHTA, CDR2 FQGNSA. The CDR3 sequence is 14 residues long. CDR3 sequence: CASSLVGVWTEAFF. DNA of the CDR3: TGTGCCAGCAGCTTAGTTGGGGTTTGGACTGAAGCTTTCTTT.

This chain uses TRBV6-5 with TRBJ2-5; D uncertain. Trimming removed 4 bases from V and 2 bases from J, with 8 bases in between. This CDR3 contains 13 residues. Germline lookup yields CDR1 MNHEY and CDR2 SVGAGI. The CDR3 region is CASSSDLQETQYF. The CDR3 bases are TGTGCCAGCAGTTCCGATTTACAAGAGACCCAGTACTTC.

CDR3 in DNA: TGTGCCAGCAGTTACGCAGCCGGGACAGGGGGCTCTGGGGCCAACGTCCTGACTTTC. Encoded protein: CASSYAAGTGGSGANVLTF. The rearrangement links TRBV6-9 to TRBJ2-6; 11 nucleotides agree with TRBD1. J lost 0 bases, V lost 3 bases, and 7 bases had no gene match. The CDR3 spans 19 residues. CDR1 and CDR2 from the germline V gene are MNHGY and SVAAGI.

This clonotype was seen more than once but under ten times. The V gene is TRBV18, the J gene TRBJ2-7, with unresolved D. In germline, CDR1 is KGHSH, CDR2 LQKENI. The CDR3 is made up of 12 amino acids. V lost 5 bases and J lost 4, with 9 bases in between. The DNA for the CDR3 is TGTGCCAGCTCATCCGAGATGTACGAGCAGTACTTC. Translation: CASSSEMYEQYF.

The chain combines TRBV12-3 or TRBV12-4 with TRBJ2-5, with D possibly being TRBD2 (6 bases). Judging by the DNA end, TRBJ2-1 fits better; the J call may be wrong. The CDR3 is made up of 14 amino acids. CDR3 sequence (DNA): TGTGCCAGCACCTCCCTGGGACTCCGGAATGAGCAGTTCTTC. Translation: CASTSLGLRNEQFF.

This clonotype was recorded at least ten times. In nucleotides, the CDR3 is TGCAGTGCTAGAAGGGAATCCTACGAGCAGTACTTC. Protein sequence: CSARRESYEQYF. The chain couples TRBV20-1 to TRBJ2-7; D unclear. Trimming removed 2 bases at V and 1 base at J, with 6 bases between. Germline CDR1 is DFQATT and CDR2 is SNEGSKA (reference sequence). The CDR3 has 12 residues.

Only one count was recorded for this clonotype. This chain uses TRBV2 with TRBJ2-1; D gene ambiguous. The CDR3 is 15 amino acids. V shed 1 base and J shed 7 bases, with 14 bases lying between them. Germline V lookup: CDR1 SNHLY, CDR2 FYNNEI. CDR3 sequence (DNA): TGTGCCAGCAGTGAAGGTCGGCTCACCCGGAATGAGCAGTTCTTC. Protein: CASSEGRLTRNEQFF.

A single count supports this clonotype. The J gene is TRBJ2-1, the V gene TRBV19; 9 bases align to TRBD1. Trimming took 5 bases from V and 8 from J; bases not matched to a gene: 10. There are 15 residues in the CDR3. Germline V gene lookup returns CDR1 LNHDA and CDR2 SQIVND (reference sequence). In DNA form, the CDR3 reads TGTGCCAGTAGTTCCGGACAGGGGACGGTAGATGAGCAGTTCTTC. Protein sequence: CASSSGQGTVDEQFF.